This record concerns one TCR beta chain sequence. Looked up from germline, CDR1 is SGHNT and CDR2 is YYREEE (reference sequence). J gave up 4 bases and V 1 base, and 6 bases lay outside the gene matches. The CDR3 covers 18 residues. The data were obtained in a study of T-cell reconstitution after alpha-beta-depleted transplantation in children. As it was prepared, the TCRbeta library received unique molecular identifiers. Each CDR3 protein is one row after TCRdb ran MiXCR on the PCR reads. The sample lists 500,000 or so distinct CDR3 sequences; about 33% were seen once. The sequence was obtained from a human donor who donated a stem cell graft to a child with aplastic anemia. The V call is TRBV5-4, the J call TRBJ2-3; 16 nucleotides agree with TRBD2. This sample comprised PBMCs from the stem cell graft donor, obtained from the stem cell graft. CDR3 DNA sequence: TGTGCCAGCAGCTTGCCCGGGACTAGCGGGAGGGTCGCAGATACGCAGTATTTT. This codes for CASSLPGTSGRVADTQYF.